The rows below give T cell receptor beta chains drawn from one sample of a study of read filtering for tumor transcriptome and immune sequencing. TCRdb called the reads again in MiXCR, with one record for every CDR3 protein. Of approximately 37,000 distinct CDR3 sequences in the sample, 12% to 15% were seen once. The specimen sequenced was a population of CD138-negative cells sorted from bone marrow. All receptors come from a donor aged 40 or older with multiple myeloma. CDR3s include the opening cysteine and the closing phenylalanine or tryptophan. Each record gives: D gene, V gene, J gene, clone size, CDR3 DNA, CDR3 protein. A D gene is named only where the DNA matches it firmly. Not every row has a clone size; where given, it reads once, few, many or a size class.

TRBD1,TRBV20-1,TRBJ2-3,many,TGCAGTGCTCACACAGGGGTTTCCCCCACAGATACGCAGTATTTT,CSAHTGVSPTDTQYF
-,TRBV7-3,TRBJ2-2,few,TGTGCCAGCAGCTTATTGTCTAGCACCGGGGAGCAGTTGTTT,CASSLLSSTGEQLF
-,TRBV12-3/TRBV12-4,TRBJ1-5,many,TGTGCCAGCAGTTTATTCTGGTTAATCGGTGGTGCCAGCAATCAGCCCCAGCATTTT,CASSLFWLIGGASNQPQHF
TRBD2,TRBV12-3/TRBV12-4,TRBJ2-1,many,TGTGCCAGCACGGCTAGCGGGGGGGGTGTCAATGAGCAGTTCTTC,CASTASGGGVNEQFF
TRBD2,TRBV9,TRBJ2-1,many,TGTGCCAGCAGCGTAGCTAGACTAGCGGGTGAGCAGTTCTTC,CASSVARLAGEQFF
TRBD1,TRBV28,TRBJ2-2,many,TGTGCCAGCAGATCTTCCGGGACAGGGATCACCGGGGAGCTGTTTTTT,CASRSSGTGITGELFF
TRBD2,TRBV7-9,TRBJ2-3,-,TGTGCCGGCAGCTTAGGTAGCGGGGCTGCAGATACGCAGTATTTT,CAGSLGSGAADTQYF
-,TRBV6-2/TRBV6-3,TRBJ1-1,many,TGTGCCGGAAGAATTGGACGGGGTGAAGCTTTCTTT,CAGRIGRGEAFF
-,TRBV20-1,TRBJ2-5,-,TGCAGTGCCGTTCTAGAGGCCCAAGAGACCCAGTACTTC,CSAVLEAQETQYF
-,TRBV5-6,TRBJ2-3,many,TGTGCCAGCAGCTTGGCCGCAGGAGATACGCAGTATTTT,CASSLAAGDTQYF
-,TRBV3-1,TRBJ2-1,medium-sized,TGTGCCAGCAGCCAAGGGGCTAGCAGTAATGAGCAGTTCTTC,CASSQGASSNEQFF
-,TRBV29-1,TRBJ1-1,many,TGCAGCGTTGGAGGGCAAATGAACACTGAAGCTTTCTTT,CSVGGQMNTEAFF
TRBD1,TRBV19,TRBJ1-1,many,TGTGCCAGTAGCCCCAATACCGACAGGGGCGAAGCTTTCTTT,CASSPNTDRGEAFF
-,TRBV4-1,TRBJ1-1,few,TGCGCCAGCAGCCAAGTACCGGGACCGAACACTGAAGCTTTCTTT,CASSQVPGPNTEAFF
-,TRBV13,TRBJ2-7,many,TGTGCCAGCAGCCTAGGTACAGGTCCCTTTGGCGAGCAGTACTTC,CASSLGTGPFGEQYF
-,TRBV6-4,TRBJ1-1,many,TGTGCCAGACTAAAAGTTGGGGGCCGAAGGACGAACACTGAAGCTTTCTTT,CARLKVGGRRTNTEAFF
-,TRBV5-4,TRBJ2-1,-,TGTGCCAGCAGCCTGCTGGGAGGCAATGAGCAGTTCTTC,CASSLLGGNEQFF
-,TRBV5-1,TRBJ2-3,many,TGCGCCAGCAGCCCTCGGCCCGTTGTTAGCACAGATACGCAGTATTTT,CASSPRPVVSTDTQYF
-,TRBV19,TRBJ2-2,many,TGTGCCAGTAGTATGACGGGCACGAACACCGGGGAGCTGTTTTTT,CASSMTGTNTGELFF
TRBD1,TRBV19,TRBJ1-2,many,TGTGCCAGTAGGGCTCATGGTACGACAGGGGTCGGATCACATGGCTACACCTTC,CASRAHGTTGVGSHGYTF
TRBD1,TRBV6-6,TRBJ1-5,many,TGTGCCAGCAGATACGCCGTGGGACAGGGGTCCCTTTATAGCAATCAGCCCCAGCATTTT,CASRYAVGQGSLYSNQPQHF
-,TRBV14,TRBJ1-6,many,TGTGCCAGCAGCCAAGATTGGAATTCACCCCTCCACTTT,CASSQDWNSPLHF
-,TRBV5-1,TRBJ1-2,-,TGCGCCAGCAGCTTGGATCCAGCCCCCTATGGCTACACCTTC,CASSLDPAPYGYTF
-,TRBV7-2,TRBJ2-3,-,TGTGCCAGCACTTATAGGGGTGCGGATACGCAGTATTTT,CASTYRGADTQYF
TRBD2,TRBV7-9,TRBJ2-3,many,TGTGCCAGCAGCTTATTACCTCAACTAGCGACAGATACGCAGTATTTT,CASSLLPQLATDTQYF
-,TRBV6-2/TRBV6-3,TRBJ1-5,many,TGTGCCAGCAGAAACACCAATCAGCCCCAGCATTTT,CASRNTNQPQHF
-,TRBV20-1,TRBJ2-1,many,TGCAGTGCTAGAGTCACGTCACGGGGCTCCTACAATGAGCAGTTCTTC,CSARVTSRGSYNEQFF
TRBD1,TRBV28,TRBJ1-1,few,TGTGCCAGCAGTCCTAGGGGGCGCCGGAACACTGAAGCTTTCTTT,CASSPRGRRNTEAFF
TRBD1,TRBV20-1,TRBJ1-1,many,TGCAGTGCTAGAGATCGGCGACAGGGGGCAGGGACTGAAGCTTTCTTT,CSARDRRQGAGTEAFF
-,TRBV9,TRBJ2-1,many,TGTGCCAGCAGCGACTACAGGGCCCATGAGCAGTTCTTC,CASSDYRAHEQFF
-,TRBV29-1,TRBJ2-3,many,TGCAGCGTTGTGGTCAGCACAGATACGCAGTATTTT,CSVVVSTDTQYF
-,TRBV9,TRBJ2-7,many,TGTGCCAGCAGCCTCACCTGGGACTCCCGTGACGAGCAGTACTTC,CASSLTWDSRDEQYF
-,TRBV28,TRBJ1-2,many,TGTGCCCTAAGCAGGGTAGGCTATGGCTACACCTTC,CALSRVGYGYTF
-,TRBV6-5,TRBJ2-2,many,TGTGCCAGCAGTTATCGGTCGACCGGGGAGCTGTTTTTT,CASSYRSTGELFF
TRBD1,TRBV10-3,TRBJ1-6,many,TGTGCCATCAGTGGACAGGGGGATTCACCCCTCCACTTT,CAISGQGDSPLHF
-,TRBV20-1,TRBJ1-6,many,TGCAGTGCTATCGGGAGTTCCCGGAAAACAGGCACACTCCACTTT,CSAIGSSRKTGTLHF
-,TRBV7-9,TRBJ1-4,many,TGTGCCAGCAGCCGGACTAATGAAAAACTGTTTTTT,CASSRTNEKLFF
-,TRBV5-1,TRBJ1-4,many,TGCGCCAGCAGCTTGGAAGCGGGGTCTGGGGGTAATGAAAAACTGTTTTTT,CASSLEAGSGGNEKLFF
-,TRBV2,TRBJ1-5,many,TGTGCCAGCAGCCCTCTGGTAGGGGAAGGCAATCAGCCCCAGCATTTT,CASSPLVGEGNQPQHF
-,TRBV27,TRBJ2-1,many,TGTGCCAGCAGTTTTAGTCCTCCGAGGAGGAGCTCCTACAATGAGCAGTTCTTC,CASSFSPPRRSSYNEQFF
-,TRBV3-1,TRBJ1-1,many,TGTGCCAGCAGCCAAATCGTTGTGGCCGGGAACACTGAAGCTTTCTTT,CASSQIVVAGNTEAFF
-,TRBV20-1,TRBJ2-3,many,TGCAGTGCTATCCGGGACGCACAGGATACGCAGTATTTT,CSAIRDAQDTQYF
TRBD1,TRBV4-1,TRBJ1-1,many,TGCGCCAGCAGCTGGGAGGGGGCACGAAGTTGGGACACTGAAGCTTTCTTT,CASSWEGARSWDTEAFF
-,TRBV23-1,TRBJ1-1,many,TGCGCCAGCAGTCTAGGGAAGGACGAACCCAACACTGAAGCTTTCTTT,CASSLGKDEPNTEAFF
-,TRBV7-8,TRBJ2-5,many,TGTGCCAGCAGCTTAGCAGTCGGACAAGAGACCCAGTACTTC,CASSLAVGQETQYF
-,TRBV12-3/TRBV12-4,TRBJ2-7,once,TGTGCCAGCACTCCGGACCCATCCTGCCAGCAGTACTTC,CASTPDPSCQQYF
TRBD2,TRBV3-1,TRBJ2-5,many,TGTGCCAGCAGCCCACTAGCGGGGAGGGAGACCCAGTACTTC,CASSPLAGRETQYF
-,TRBV27,TRBJ2-3,-,TGTGCCAGCATGAGAAAAACTAGCACAGATACGCAGTATTTT,CASMRKTSTDTQYF
TRBD2,TRBV28,TRBJ2-3,many,TGTGCCAGCAGCTCGGGACTAGCGGGGGGGCCGGATACGCAGTATTTT,CASSSGLAGGPDTQYF
-,TRBV7-9,TRBJ1-2,many,TGTGCCAGCAGCTTTTCGGGCACCTTC,CASSFSGTF
-,TRBV19,TRBJ2-1,many,TGTGCCAGTAGCTCGACAGGAAATGAGCAGTTCTTC,CASSSTGNEQFF
-,TRBV28,TRBJ1-4,few,TGTGCCAGCAGTTTACGGGGACGGGAAAAACTGTTTTTT,CASSLRGREKLFF
-,TRBV24-1,TRBJ2-6,many,TGTGCCGCCGCAGGGGCTGGGGCCAACGTCCTGACTTTC,CAAAGAGANVLTF
-,TRBV3-1,TRBJ2-2,many,TGTGCCAGCACCCATGCCGGGGAGCTGTTTTTT,CASTHAGELFF
-,TRBV5-8,TRBJ2-7,many,TGTGCCAGCAGCTTGGTGGGTTCCTCCTACGAGCAGTACTTC,CASSLVGSSYEQYF
-,TRBV11-3,TRBJ2-3,many,TGTGCCAGCAGCTTAGAGACACGGCCGACAGATACGCAGTATTTT,CASSLETRPTDTQYF
-,TRBV7-9,TRBJ2-1,many,TGTGCCGCCAGGCCGAGGGACCGCAATGAGCAGTTCTTC,CAARPRDRNEQFF
TRBD2,TRBV6-1,TRBJ2-3,many,TGTGCCAGCAGCCGACTAGCGGGTACAGATACGCAGTATTTT,CASSRLAGTDTQYF
-,TRBV7-9,TRBJ2-1,medium-sized,TGTGCCAGCAGCTTAGCGCCTGCGAAGTACTCCTACAATGAGCAGTTCTTC,CASSLAPAKYSYNEQFF